The 30 T cell receptor beta chains below come from one sample, sequenced in a study of CD8+ T cells in alopecia areata (dated by TCRdb to between 2018 and 2020). The method was the immunoSEQ multiplex PCR assay. To provide template for TCR sequencing, every sample had RNA extracted and reverse transcribed into cDNA. In TCRdb, the immuneACCESS table is reduced to in-frame sequences with V and J assigned. These tables do not hold every clone; where another copy was compared, an unresolved V gene accounts for under half, and the others remain unexplained. With 290,000 or so clones recorded, this sample contains no clone counted only once. The top ten constitute 0.9% to 1.5% of the sample. Pooled mouse cutaneous lymph node cells were stained for CD4, CD8alpha, NKG2D, NKG2ACE and other markers, then sorted on a BD Influx. Sequenced sample: CD4+ T cells sorted from a lymph node. The receptors derive from a C3H/HeJ mouse with alopecia areata. Mice of this line possess the MHC haplotype H2-k.

Concerning this clone itself: Germline and genes here are mouse. The read terminates 4 residues ahead of where the CDR3 ends, so the germline J gene completes it. This chain links TRBV13-1 with TRBJ2-2; 8 bases map to TRBD2. Germline CDR1 and CDR2: NSHNY and SYGAGN. V trimming: 5 bases; J trimming: 6 bases; junction bases outside the gene matches: 6. The CDR3 is 14 residues long. The CDR3 loop is CASRGGGGAGQLYF. The sequenced part of the CDR3 DNA is TGTGCCAGCAGGGGAGGGGGGGGCGCCGGG.

This clone was seen a few times. Each gene name is a mouse one. The CDR3 DNA, read in part, is TGTGCCAGCAATCCAACAGGGGGCTATGCT. Its translation is CASNPTGGYA. The CDR3 reads in full as CASNPTGGYAEQFF. The chain is built from TRBV19 and TRBJ2-1, with TRBD1 matching over 8 bases. The read finishes 4 residues shy of the CDR3 end, and the germline J gene is used to complete it. J gave up 3 bases and V 6 bases, and 5 bases lay outside the gene matches. Germline lookup yields CDR1 FNHDT and CDR2 SITEND (reference sequence). This CDR3 spans 14 amino acids.

Details on this clone: Gene names and germline refer to mouse. The DNA ends 4 residues before the CDR3 does, and the rest of the CDR3 is filled in from the germline J gene. This sequence joins TRBV29 and TRBJ2-7, with TRBD1 matching 9 bases. Germline CDR1 is MSHET and CDR2 is SYDVDS. The CDR3 contains 14 residues. CDR3 bases read: TGTGCTAGCACCGCGGGACAGGGATTATAT. Translation gives CASTAGQGLY. The CDR3, in full, reads CASTAGQGLYEQYF.

Note on this clone: All gene names here are mouse names. The read gets to within 4 residues of the CDR3 end, and the germline J gene fills in the rest. This rearrangement joins TRBV1 to TRBJ2-7; a weak D match, TRBD1 (6 bases). The CDR3 runs 13 residues. Trimming stripped 4 bases from V and 0 bases from J, with 7 bases between. CDR1 and CDR2 from the germline V gene are NSQYPW and LRSPGD (reference sequence). Partial CDR3 DNA: TGCACCTGCAGTGGGACAGTCTCCTAT. This translates into CTCSGTVSY. The full CDR3 sequence reads CTCSGTVSYEQYF.

This clone was seen more than once but under ten times. Gene names and germline refer to mouse. The read terminates 4 residues before the CDR3 end, so the remaining end is supplied by the germline J gene. The chain uses TRBV13-2 and TRBJ2-1, with D possibly being TRBD1 (6 bases). CDR1 NNHNN and CDR2 SYGAGS come from the germline V gene (reference sequence). The CDR3 extends over 13 amino acids. The CDR3 protein is CASGVRGRAEQFF. The sequenced part of the CDR3 DNA is TGTGCCAGCGGTGTCAGGGGTAGGGCT.

Note on this clone: The gene names given are mouse names. The read gets to within 4 residues of the CDR3 end, and the germline J gene fills in the rest. The rearrangement uses TRBV17 and TRBJ2-1; weak D call: TRBD2 (5 bases). The CDR3 spans 14 residues. Germline CDR1 and CDR2: MNHDT and YYDKIL. V gave up 3 bases and J gave up 4 bases, with 10 bases separating them. The CDR3 protein is CASSSPGRYAEQFF. Incomplete CDR3 DNA: TGTGCTAGCAGTAGTCCTGGGAGGTATGCT.

This clone came up many times. Mouse germline and gene names are used. The read terminates 4 residues before the CDR3 end, so the remaining end is supplied by the germline J gene. V usage is TRBV17 and J usage is TRBJ2-2; 7 bases fit TRBD1. Germline CDR1 and CDR2: MNHDT and YYDKIL. This CDR3 contains 15 residues. Germline trimming cut 3 bases from V and 3 bases from J; bases unmatched to any gene: 4. CDR3 region: CASSSPGQYTGQLYF. The sequenced part of the CDR3 DNA is TGTGCTAGCAGTAGTCCGGGACAGTACACCGGG.

A few counts support this clone. Mouse gene names and germline throughout. The read comes to an end 4 residues before the CDR3 does, leaving the germline J gene to fill in the end. J is TRBJ2-4 and V is TRBV13-1; D is unresolved. The CDR3 runs 12 residues. The germline V gene has CDR1 NSHNY and CDR2 SYGAGN. The covered CDR3 bases are TGTGCCAGCAGTGAGAGGGAAAAC. Translating it yields CASSEREN. The full-length CDR3 reads as CASSERENTLYF.

A note on this clone: Any gene name here is a mouse gene name. The CDR3 goes on 4 residues after the read ends, and that part is filled in from the germline J gene. The chain carries TRBV19 and TRBJ2-3; tentative D call: TRBD1 (6 bases). CDR1 and CDR2 from the germline V gene are FNHDT and SITEND (reference sequence). The CDR3 length is 13 residues. Trimming removed 4 bases from V and 2 bases from J, with 8 bases in between. Incomplete CDR3 DNA: TGTGCCAGCAGTGCAGGGGATGCAGAA. Translated, it gives CASSAGDAE. The CDR3 in full is CASSAGDAETLYF.

There are a few counts of this clone. Here the gene names and germline are mouse. The read gets to within 4 residues of the CDR3 end, and the germline J gene fills in the rest. The chain uses TRBV13-3 and TRBJ2-1, with TRBD1 as a possible D gene (5 bases). Germline assignment: CDR1 NNHDY and CDR2 SYVADS. CDR3 length equals 14 residues. V dropped 0 bases and J dropped 5 bases, with 9 bases sitting between them. The CDR3 bases that were read are TGTGCCAGCAGTGATGGGACAAAAAATGCT. Its translation is CASSDGTKNA. The whole CDR3 sequence reads CASSDGTKNAEQFF.

This clone was observed a few times. Gene names follow the mouse nomenclature. The sequence runs out 4 residues before the end of the CDR3; the remainder is reconstructed from the germline J gene. This sequence joins TRBV13-1 and TRBJ2-7, with TRBD2 matching over 9 bases. Germline assignment: CDR1 NSHNY and CDR2 SYGAGN. The CDR3 is 13 amino acids. V trimming: 4 bases; J trimming: 2 bases; junction bases outside the gene matches: 1. The CDR3 bases that were read are TGTGCCAGCAGTTCTGGGGGGGCCTAT. Its translation: CASSSGGAY. The entire CDR3 sequence reads CASSSGGAYEQYF.

This clone turned up a few times. All gene names here are mouse names. With the read ending 4 residues before the CDR3 end, the germline J gene is used to fill in that end. This rearrangement joins TRBV14 to TRBJ2-5, with 8 bases matching TRBD2. In germline, CDR1 is SGHDT, CDR2 FRDEAV. This CDR3 has 15 amino acids. CDR3 sequence reads: CASSTLDWGGDTQYF. The part of the CDR3 DNA that was read is TGTGCCAGCAGCACCCTCGACTGGGGAGGAGAC.

This clone was recorded a few times. Mouse germline and gene names are used. Sequencing ends 4 residues short of the CDR3 end; the germline J gene provides the rest. Other DNA sequences from this sample encode an identical CDR3 as well. The chain couples TRBV31 to TRBJ2-1, with 10 bases identical to TRBD2. CDR3 length: 15 residues. Germline V gene lookup returns CDR1 GKSSPN and CDR2 SITVG. The V segment lost 0 bases and the J segment 1 base; nucleotides outside the gene matches: 0. The part of the CDR3 DNA that was read is TGTGCCTGGAGTCTGACTGGGGGGAACTATGCT. It specifies CAWSLTGGNYA. The full CDR3 protein is CAWSLTGGNYAEQFF.

Concerning this clone: All gene names here are mouse names. The DNA ends 4 residues before the CDR3 does, and the rest of the CDR3 is filled in from the germline J gene. The chain joins TRBV17 to TRBJ2-2, with TRBD1 matching 7 bases. Trimming removed 3 bases from V and 0 bases from J; junction bases left unmatched: 4. The CDR3 totals 16 residues. Per germline, CDR1 MNHDT and CDR2 YYDKIL. This CDR3 is CASSSPGTANTGQLYF. Partial CDR3 DNA: TGTGCTAGCAGTAGCCCAGGGACAGCAAACACCGGG.

The sample holds a few counts of this clone. The genes are named according to mouse. Read sequence stops 4 residues before the CDR3 end, and the germline J gene provides the missing end. The rearrangement uses TRBV1 and TRBJ2-7; 9 nucleotides align to TRBD1. Germline V gene sequence: CDR1 NSQYPW, CDR2 LRSPGD (reference sequence). The CDR3 extends over 14 amino acids. The sequenced part of the CDR3 DNA is TGCACCTGCAGTGCAGCCGGGACAGGGAAT. Protein product: CTCSAAGTGN. The whole CDR3 region reads CTCSAAGTGNEQYF.

This clone showed up many times. The gene symbols are mouse symbols. The missing CDR3 end, 4 residues past where the read stops, is filled in from the germline J gene. V is TRBV17 and J is TRBJ2-2, with 10 bases identical to TRBD1. The CDR3 has 15 residues. V lost 4 bases to trimming and J lost 4 bases; unmatched junction nucleotides: 3. The germline V gene encodes CDR1 MNHDT and CDR2 YYDKIL. The CDR3 here is CASSTGTGVTGQLYF. The CDR3 DNA, read in part, is TGTGCTAGCAGTACCGGGACAGGGGTCACCGGG.

This clone appeared a few times. These gene names are mouse names. CDR3 DNA (partial): TGTGCCAGCAGTGGACAGCACTATGCT. Translating gives CASSGQHYA. The CDR3, in full, reads CASSGQHYAEQFF. The rearrangement links TRBV13-1 to TRBJ2-1, with a possible D match to TRBD1 (5 bases). The read ends 4 residues early relative to the CDR3; the germline J gene fills the gap. CDR1 is NSHNY, CDR2 SYGAGN, per germline. The CDR3 runs to 13 residues. Trimming took 3 bases from V and 2 from J, leaving 6 bases between them.

This clone has more than one count but fewer than ten. All gene names here are mouse names. The read ends 4 residues shy of where the CDR3 ends; the end is completed using the germline J gene. V usage is TRBV29 and J usage is TRBJ2-5; possibly TRBD1 for D (6 bases). The germline CDR1 and CDR2 sequences are MSHET and SYDVDS. The CDR3 runs 14 residues. The part of the CDR3 DNA that was read is TGTGCTAGCAGTTTATTCGGGACAAAAGAC. It is translated as CASSLFGTKD. The entire CDR3 reads CASSLFGTKDTQYF.

Of note for this clone: The genes and germline here are from mouse. The CDR3 end lies 4 residues beyond the end of the read and is filled in from the germline J gene. Distinct nucleotide sequences in the sample also encode this CDR3. The gene calls are TRBV13-2 and TRBJ2-7; 7 positions agree with TRBD2. Germline CDR1 reads NNHNN; CDR2 reads SYGAGS (reference sequence). The CDR3 totals 12 residues. The chain's CDR3 is CASGAGGYEQYF. Incomplete CDR3 DNA: TGTGCCAGCGGTGCGGGGGGGTAT.

This clone came up a few times. All gene names here are mouse names. Additional DNA sequences in this sample encode the identical CDR3. The CDR3 bases that were read are TGTGCCAGCAGTCCCACCGGGACTGGGGGATAT. Its translation: CASSPTGTGGY. Given in full, the CDR3 is CASSPTGTGGYEQYF. The chain links TRBV19 to TRBJ2-7; TRBD2 aligns across 11 bases. The read finishes 4 residues shy of the CDR3 end, and the germline J gene is used to complete it. Looked up from germline, CDR1 is FNHDT and CDR2 is SITEND (reference sequence). The CDR3 extends over 15 amino acids.

This clone was picked up a small number of times. The gene symbols are mouse symbols. The read stops 4 residues short of the end of the CDR3; the missing end is completed from the germline J gene. The chain links TRBV29 to TRBJ1-1; possibly TRBD1 for D (6 bases). Germline V gene data show CDR1 as MSHET and CDR2 as SYDVDS. CDR3 length: 15 amino acids. V shed 5 bases and J shed 0 bases, with 13 bases lying between them. The CDR3 loop is CASSPPRQANTEVFF. The sequenced part of the CDR3 DNA is TGTGCTAGCAGTCCTCCCCGACAGGCAAACACA.

This clone was found a few times. Gene labels here are mouse ones. Sequencing ends 4 residues short of the CDR3 end; the germline J gene provides the rest. The sample contains more than one DNA sequence encoding this CDR3. V and J are TRBV13-1 and TRBJ1-1; 11 bases line up with TRBD1. The CDR3 spans 14 residues. Trimming removed 5 bases from V and 0 bases from J; junction bases left unmatched: 0. In germline, CDR1 is NSHNY, CDR2 SYGAGN. The covered CDR3 bases are TGTGCCAGCAGGGGACAGGGGGCAAACACA. It yields the protein CASRGQGANT. The full CDR3 sequence reads CASRGQGANTEVFF.

This clone has a handful of counts. The genes and germline here are from mouse. The CDR3 goes on 4 residues after the read ends, and that part is filled in from the germline J gene. The rearrangement links TRBV13-3 to TRBJ1-1; the match to TRBD1 covers 9 bases. Germline V gives CDR1 NNHDY, CDR2 SYVADS. The CDR3 has 13 amino acids. The CDR3 sequence: CASSAGTGTEVFF. The DNA read from the CDR3 is TGTGCCAGCAGTGCCGGGACAGGGACA.

This clone was detected only a few times. Here the gene names and germline are mouse. The read halts 4 residues ahead of the CDR3 end, with the missing end drawn from the germline J gene. The J gene is TRBJ1-1, the V gene TRBV19, with D maybe TRBD1 (6 bases). There are 13 residues in the CDR3. V was clipped by 5 bases and J by 1 base, with 9 bases between them. The V gene's germline CDR1 is FNHDT and CDR2 SITEND (reference sequence). The CDR3 loop reads CASRDRKNTEVFF. Partial CDR3 DNA: TGTGCCAGCAGGGACAGAAAAAACACA.

This clone was found a few times. Gene names follow the mouse nomenclature. The CDR3 is cut off 4 residues early in the read; its end comes from the germline J gene. This sample includes further DNA sequences coding for the same CDR3. This rearrangement joins TRBV1 to TRBJ2-5; maybe TRBD1 (5 bases). The CDR3 covers 12 residues. Germline CDR1 is NSQYPW and CDR2 is LRSPGD (reference sequence). The CDR3 protein is CTCSAREDTQYF. CDR3 DNA, as far as it was read: TGCACCTGCAGTGCCAGGGAAGAC.

In the case of this clone: Genes and germline are mouse. The CDR3 sequence is CASRQGAVGQDTQYF. The sequenced part of the CDR3 DNA is TGTGCCAGCAGACAGGGGGCGGTTGGCCAAGAC. The V call is TRBV19, the J call TRBJ2-5, with 9 bases that match TRBD1. The read gets to within 4 residues of the CDR3 end, and the germline J gene fills in the rest. Germline V gene lookup returns CDR1 FNHDT and CDR2 SITEND (reference sequence). Unmatched junction bases numbered 6, after V lost 5 bases and J lost 2 bases. The CDR3 runs to 15 residues.

The table lists this clone with a few counts. These gene names are mouse names. Coverage ceases 4 residues before the CDR3 finishes, and the germline J gene fills in the end. The same CDR3 arises from other DNA sequences in this sample as well. The rearrangement joins TRBV13-2 to TRBJ2-1, with D maybe TRBD2 (6 bases). V was pared by 1 base and J by 3 bases, with 8 bases between. Germline V CDR1 and CDR2: NNHNN, SYGAGS (reference sequence). CDR3 size: 14 residues. CDR3 residues: CASGDPGVYAEQFF. The CDR3 DNA, read in part, is TGTGCCAGCGGTGATCCTGGGGTCTATGCT.

This clone came up a few times. The genes and germline here are from mouse. Read coverage stops 4 residues before the CDR3 terminus; the germline J gene supplies the remainder. The chain recombines TRBV19 with TRBJ2-1; TRBD2 is a possible D gene (7 bases). The V gene's germline CDR1 is FNHDT and CDR2 SITEND (reference sequence). Trimming removed 0 bases at V and 6 bases at J, with 16 bases between. The CDR3 runs to 16 residues. This chain's CDR3 is CASSIGPRGAGAEQFF. The CDR3 bases that were read are TGTGCCAGCAGTATAGGCCCCCGGGGGGCTGGTGCT.

This clone was counted a few times. Any gene name here is a mouse gene name. The read ends 4 residues shy of where the CDR3 ends; the end is completed using the germline J gene. J is TRBJ2-1 and V is TRBV5; 9 bases align to TRBD1. This CDR3 has 15 amino acids. Germline values: CDR1 LGHNA, CDR2 YNLKQL (reference sequence). V was pared by 4 bases and J by 3 bases, with 4 bases of the junction left unmatched. CDR3 residues: CASSRDREFYAEQFF. CDR3 DNA (partial): TGTGCCAGCAGCCGGGACAGGGAGTTCTATGCT.

Regarding this clone: The gene names given are mouse names. With the read ending 4 residues before the CDR3 end, the germline J gene is used to fill in that end. J is TRBJ2-5 and V is TRBV5, with 10 bases aligning to TRBD2. This CDR3 has 15 residues. Germline V gives CDR1 LGHNA, CDR2 YNLKQL (reference sequence). The covered CDR3 bases are TGTGCCAGCAGCCAAAAACTGGGGGGGAGGGAC. Residues: CASSQKLGGRD. The entire CDR3 protein is CASSQKLGGRDTQYF.